This TCR beta chain is from a study of T cells in Graves' hyperthyroidism and ophthalmopathy. This clonotype was counted a few times. Exclusion criteria comprised uncontrolled infection, other autoimmune disease, pregnancy or lactation. PBMCs were obtained from about 10 ml fresh peripheral blood. Trimming cost V 10 bases and J 1 base, with 10 bases left between them. The CDR3 consists of 13 residues. The germline V gene encodes CDR1 MDHEN and CDR2 SYDVKM. There were TCR beta CDR3 regions amplified from RNA transcripts. The HTBI set primed first-round TCR CDR3 RT-PCR. Via MiXCR, TCRdb re-called the multiplex PCR reads, giving one row per CDR3 protein. Here the sample spans approximately 690,000 distinct CDR3 sequences, approximately 15% being singletons.

The TCR comes from a woman aged 45 to 65 with Graves' ophthalmopathy. Sequencing was performed on blood. J is TRBJ2-2 and V is TRBV28, with a possible D match to TRBD2 (6 bases). This chain's CDR3 is CAIWGVNTGELFF. CDR3 sequence (DNA): TGTGCCATATGGGGGGTGAACACCGGGGAGCTGTTTTTT.